These T cell receptor beta chains were read from a single sample in a study of cytomegalovirus exposure and HLA in healthy donors. Profiled with immunoSEQ multiplex PCR; TCRdb holds only in-frame clones, not every one. This table lists 150,000 to 200,000 clones. The sequenced material came from PBMCs. Receptor source: a man aged 25 to 45 in good health and CMV-seronegative. Both conserved end residues are part of each CDR3. D genes are given only for firm matches.

d_call: TRBD1
j_call: TRBJ1-1
v_call: TRBV6-1
cdr3_aa: CASSEEQGARTEAFF
cdr3_nt: TGTGCCAGCAGTGAAGAACAGGGGGCAAGGACTGAAGCTTTCTTT

d_call: -
j_call: TRBJ1-2
v_call: TRBV10-1
cdr3_aa: CASSDSAGHGYTF
cdr3_nt: TGCGCCAGCAGTGATTCGGCAGGCCATGGCTACACCTTC

d_call: -
j_call: TRBJ2-2
v_call: TRBV10-1
cdr3_aa: CASSEGRDTGELFF
cdr3_nt: TGCGCCAGCAGTGAGGGCAGGGACACCGGGGAGCTGTTTTTT

d_call: TRBD2
j_call: TRBJ2-3
v_call: TRBV10-1
cdr3_aa: CASSESGLASDTQYF
cdr3_nt: TGCGCCAGCAGTGAGTCGGGACTAGCATCAGATACGCAGTATTTT

d_call: TRBD1
j_call: TRBJ2-7
v_call: TRBV19
cdr3_aa: CASTRTGGFHEQYF
cdr3_nt: TGTGCCAGTACTCGGACAGGGGGCTTCCACGAGCAGTACTTC

d_call: -
j_call: TRBJ2-2
v_call: TRBV10-3
cdr3_aa: CAITVTTGELFF
cdr3_nt: TGTGCCATTACAGTAACCACCGGGGAGCTGTTTTTT

d_call: -
j_call: TRBJ1-1
v_call: TRBV27
cdr3_aa: CASRFMNTEAFF
cdr3_nt: TGTGCCAGCAGATTCATGAACACTGAAGCTTTCTTT

d_call: TRBD1
j_call: TRBJ1-1
v_call: TRBV18
cdr3_aa: CASSPLLSNRGGNTEAFF
cdr3_nt: TGTGCCAGCTCACCACTGCTATCAAACAGGGGTGGGAACACTGAAGCTTTCTTT

d_call: TRBD2
j_call: TRBJ2-5
v_call: TRBV4-1
cdr3_aa: CASSRTGTIQETQYF
cdr3_nt: TGCGCCAGCAGCAGAACCGGGACTATTCAAGAGACCCAGTACTTC

d_call: -
j_call: TRBJ2-3
v_call: TRBV7-9
cdr3_aa: CASSFGQGVDDTQYF
cdr3_nt: TGTGCCAGCAGCTTTGGGCAGGGTGTTGACGATACGCAGTATTTT

d_call: TRBD1
j_call: TRBJ1-2
v_call: TRBV10-2
cdr3_aa: CASGSGGLFYGYTF
cdr3_nt: TGCGCCAGCGGCTCAGGGGGACTCTTCTATGGCTACACCTTC

d_call: -
j_call: TRBJ1-1
v_call: TRBV21-1
cdr3_aa: CASSQGSRGFAPAFF
cdr3_nt: TGTGCCAGCAGCCAGGGGTCCAGGGGGTTCGCTCCAGCTTTCTTT

d_call: TRBD2
j_call: TRBJ2-3
v_call: TRBV7-3
cdr3_aa: CASSLMTSGRGADTQYF
cdr3_nt: TGTGCCAGCAGCTTAATGACTAGCGGGAGAGGGGCAGATACGCAGTATTTT

d_call: TRBD2
j_call: TRBJ2-5
v_call: TRBV5-4
cdr3_aa: CASSLVGGGYQETQYF
cdr3_nt: TGTGCCAGCAGCTTGGTGGGGGGGGGTTACCAAGAGACCCAGTACTTC

d_call: -
j_call: TRBJ1-3
v_call: TRBV30
cdr3_aa: CAWSTGQGGNTIYF
cdr3_nt: TGTGCCTGGAGTACCGGGCAGGGGGGAAACACCATATATTTT

d_call: -
j_call: TRBJ1-5
v_call: TRBV28
cdr3_aa: CASSFRAGANQPQHF
cdr3_nt: TGTGCCAGCAGTTTCCGGGCTGGGGCCAATCAGCCCCAGCATTTT

d_call: -
j_call: TRBJ1-1
v_call: TRBV11-2
cdr3_aa: CASSPLRAIEAFF
cdr3_nt: TGTGCCAGCAGCCCCCTGAGGGCTATTGAAGCTTTCTTT

d_call: TRBD1
j_call: TRBJ1-2
v_call: TRBV7-2
cdr3_aa: CASSSDRGQGYTF
cdr3_nt: TGTGCCAGCAGCTCGGACAGGGGGCAAGGCTACACCTTC

d_call: TRBD1
j_call: TRBJ1-1
v_call: TRBV27
cdr3_aa: CASGDRMNTEAFF
cdr3_nt: TGTGCCAGCGGGGACAGGATGAACACTGAAGCTTTCTTT

d_call: -
j_call: TRBJ1-5
v_call: TRBV19
cdr3_aa: CASEGGEISNQPQHF
cdr3_nt: TGTGCCAGCGAGGGGGGGGAGATTAGCAATCAGCCCCAGCATTTT

d_call: -
j_call: TRBJ1-5
v_call: TRBV5-1
cdr3_aa: CASSLTGDQPQHF
cdr3_nt: TGCGCCAGCAGCTTGACGGGGGATCAGCCCCAGCATTTT

d_call: -
j_call: TRBJ1-1
v_call: TRBV27
cdr3_aa: CASGLENTEAFF
cdr3_nt: TGTGCCAGCGGGCTCGAGAACACTGAAGCTTTCTTT

d_call: TRBD2
j_call: TRBJ2-7
v_call: TRBV5-1
cdr3_aa: CASSRGGTSGSVLEQYF
cdr3_nt: TGCGCCAGCAGCCGGGGGGGGACTAGCGGGAGCGTTCTCGAGCAGTACTTC

d_call: -
j_call: TRBJ1-2
v_call: TRBV5-6
cdr3_aa: CASSLVGHNFYGYTF
cdr3_nt: TGTGCCAGCAGCTTGGTCGGACACAACTTCTATGGCTACACCTTC

d_call: TRBD2
j_call: TRBJ2-1
v_call: TRBV5-1
cdr3_aa: CASSLGTSIDEQFF
cdr3_nt: TGCGCCAGCAGCTTGGGGACTAGCATTGATGAGCAGTTCTTC

d_call: -
j_call: TRBJ1-1
v_call: TRBV11-2
cdr3_aa: CASSSERGSAAFF
cdr3_nt: TGTGCCAGCAGCTCGGAGAGAGGGTCTGCAGCTTTCTTT

d_call: TRBD2
j_call: TRBJ2-5
v_call: TRBV5-1
cdr3_aa: CASSLGHSGRAEETQYF
cdr3_nt: TGCGCCAGCAGCTTGGGGCATAGCGGGAGGGCCGAAGAGACCCAGTACTTC

d_call: TRBD2
j_call: TRBJ2-3
v_call: TRBV29-1
cdr3_aa: CSVEGLAGTDTQYF
cdr3_nt: TGCAGCGTTGAAGGCCTAGCGGGCACAGATACGCAGTATTTT